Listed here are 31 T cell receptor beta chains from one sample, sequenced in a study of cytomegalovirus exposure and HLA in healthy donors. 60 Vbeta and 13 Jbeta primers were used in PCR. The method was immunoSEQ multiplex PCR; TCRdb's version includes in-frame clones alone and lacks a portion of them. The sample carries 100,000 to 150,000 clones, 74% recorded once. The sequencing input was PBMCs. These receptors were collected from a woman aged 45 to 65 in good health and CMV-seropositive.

The CDR3 loop is CASSLAPNSGNTIYF. The CDR3 DNA reads TGTGCCAGCAGCTTAGCGCCGAACTCGGGAAACACCATATATTTT. The chain employs TRBV7-9 and TRBJ1-3; D is unclear. V lost 0 bases to trimming and J lost 4 bases, with 10 bases between them. CDR1 is SEHNR, CDR2 FQNEAQ, per germline (reference sequence). This CDR3 spans 15 amino acids.

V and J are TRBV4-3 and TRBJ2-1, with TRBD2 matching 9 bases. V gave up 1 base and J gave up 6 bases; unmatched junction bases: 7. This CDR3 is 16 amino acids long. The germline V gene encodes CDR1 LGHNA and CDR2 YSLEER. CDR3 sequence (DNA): TGCGCCAGCAGCCAAGTCGGGACTAGCAGGCTCAATGAGCAGTTCTTC. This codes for CASSQVGTSRLNEQFF.

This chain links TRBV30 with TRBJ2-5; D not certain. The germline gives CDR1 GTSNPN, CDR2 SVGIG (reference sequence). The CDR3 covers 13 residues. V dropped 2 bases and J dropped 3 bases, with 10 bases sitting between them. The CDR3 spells CAWSKTGKETQYF. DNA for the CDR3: TGTGCCTGGAGTAAGACTGGAAAAGAGACCCAGTACTTC.

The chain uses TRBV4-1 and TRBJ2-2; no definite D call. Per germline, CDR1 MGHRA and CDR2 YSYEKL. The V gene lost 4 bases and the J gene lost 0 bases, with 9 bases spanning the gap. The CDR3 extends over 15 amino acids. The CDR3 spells CASSPQWANTGELFF. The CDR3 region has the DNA TGCGCCAGCAGCCCACAGTGGGCGAACACCGGGGAGCTGTTTTTT.

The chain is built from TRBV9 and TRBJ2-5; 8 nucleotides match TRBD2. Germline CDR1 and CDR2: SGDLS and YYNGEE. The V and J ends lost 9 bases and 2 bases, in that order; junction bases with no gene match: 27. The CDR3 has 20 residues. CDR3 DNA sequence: TGTGCCACGACACTCCATTCGTGGGACGGGGGGGTGTACCCTCAAGAGACCCAGTACTTC. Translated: CATTLHSWDGGVYPQETQYF.

CDR3 amino acids: CASSDRQGVSNQPQHF. CDR3 bases: TGTGCCAGTAGTGATCGACAGGGCGTCAGCAATCAGCCCCAGCATTTT. The J gene is TRBJ1-5, the V gene TRBV19; 7 bases line up with TRBD1. This CDR3 has 16 residues. Germline V gene sequence: CDR1 LNHDA, CDR2 SQIVND (reference sequence). The V segment lost 5 bases and the J segment 1 base; nucleotides outside the gene matches: 8.

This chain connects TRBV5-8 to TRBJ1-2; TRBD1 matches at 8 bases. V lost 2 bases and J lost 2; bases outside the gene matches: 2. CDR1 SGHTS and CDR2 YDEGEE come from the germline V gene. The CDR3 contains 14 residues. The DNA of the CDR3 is TGTGCCAGCAGCTTTAACAGGGGGAACTATGGCTACACCTTC. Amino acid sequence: CASSFNRGNYGYTF.

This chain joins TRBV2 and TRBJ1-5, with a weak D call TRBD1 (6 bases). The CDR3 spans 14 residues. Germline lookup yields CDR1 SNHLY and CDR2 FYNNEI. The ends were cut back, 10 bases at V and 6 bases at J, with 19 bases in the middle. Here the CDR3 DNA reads TGTGCCAACAGGGTGCGGGGGGTAGGTCAGCCCCAGCATTTT. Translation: CANRVRGVGQPQHF.

The CDR3 spells CASSKNPGQGYGYTF. The CDR3 coding sequence is TGTGCCAGCAGCAAGAACCCGGGACAGGGTTATGGCTACACCTTC. V gene TRBV11-2 combines with J gene TRBJ1-2, with 9 bases that match TRBD1. The CDR3 covers 15 residues. The trim removed 5 bases at V and 5 bases at J, leaving 9 bases unmatched. Per the germline V gene, CDR1 is SGHAT and CDR2 is FQNNGV.

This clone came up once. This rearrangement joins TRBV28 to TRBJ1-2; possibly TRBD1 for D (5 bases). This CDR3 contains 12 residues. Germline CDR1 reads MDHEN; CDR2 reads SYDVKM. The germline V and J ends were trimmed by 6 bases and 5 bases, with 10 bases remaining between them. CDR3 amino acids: CASSRRGYGYTF. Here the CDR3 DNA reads TGTGCCAGCAGCCGTCGGGGGTATGGCTACACCTTC.

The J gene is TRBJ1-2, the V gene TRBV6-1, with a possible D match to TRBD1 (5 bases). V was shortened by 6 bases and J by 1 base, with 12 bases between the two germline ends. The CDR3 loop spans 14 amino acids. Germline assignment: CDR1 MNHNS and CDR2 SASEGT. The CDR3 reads CASSPIQGNYGYTF. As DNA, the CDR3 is TGTGCCAGCAGCCCCATCCAGGGTAACTATGGCTACACCTTC.

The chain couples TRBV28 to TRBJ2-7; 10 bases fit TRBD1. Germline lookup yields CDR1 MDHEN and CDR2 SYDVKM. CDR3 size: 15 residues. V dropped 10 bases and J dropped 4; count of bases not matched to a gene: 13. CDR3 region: CATFSPGQGPYEQYF. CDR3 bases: TGTGCCACCTTTTCGCCGGGACAGGGGCCATACGAGCAGTACTTC.

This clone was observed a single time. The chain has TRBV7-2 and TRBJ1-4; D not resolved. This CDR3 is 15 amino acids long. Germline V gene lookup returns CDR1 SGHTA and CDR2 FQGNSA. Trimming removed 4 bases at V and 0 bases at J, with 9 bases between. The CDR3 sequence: CASSSGDTTNEKLFF. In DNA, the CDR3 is TGTGCCAGCAGCTCTGGAGATACAACTAATGAAAAACTGTTTTTT. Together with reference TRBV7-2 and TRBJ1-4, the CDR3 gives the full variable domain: GAGVSQSPSNKVTEKGKDVELRCDPISGHTALYWYRQSLGQGLEFLIYFQGNSAPDKSGLPSDRFSAERTGGSVSTLTIQRTQQEDSAVYLCASSSGDTTNEKLFFGSGTQLSVL.

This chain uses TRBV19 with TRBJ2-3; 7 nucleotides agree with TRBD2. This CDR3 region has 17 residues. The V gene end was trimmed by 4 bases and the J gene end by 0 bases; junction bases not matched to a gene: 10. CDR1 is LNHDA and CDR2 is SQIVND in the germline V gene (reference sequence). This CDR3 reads CASSRRGDSSSTDTQYF. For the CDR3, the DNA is TGTGCCAGTAGTAGACGGGGGGATTCATCTAGCACAGATACGCAGTATTTT.

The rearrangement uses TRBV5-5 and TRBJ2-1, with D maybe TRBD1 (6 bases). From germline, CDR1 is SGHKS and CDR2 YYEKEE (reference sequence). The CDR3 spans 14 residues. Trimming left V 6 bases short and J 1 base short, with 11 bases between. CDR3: CASTKGGSYNEQFF. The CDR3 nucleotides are TGTGCCAGCACGAAAGGGGGTTCCTACAATGAGCAGTTCTTC.

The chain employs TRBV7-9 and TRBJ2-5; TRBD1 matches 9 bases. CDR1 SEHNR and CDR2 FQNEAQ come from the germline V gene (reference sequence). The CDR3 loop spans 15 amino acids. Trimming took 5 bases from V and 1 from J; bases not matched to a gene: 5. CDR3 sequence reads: CASSPGQGRQETQYF. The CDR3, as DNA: TGTGCCAGCAGCCCGGGACAGGGTCGCCAAGAGACCCAGTACTTC.

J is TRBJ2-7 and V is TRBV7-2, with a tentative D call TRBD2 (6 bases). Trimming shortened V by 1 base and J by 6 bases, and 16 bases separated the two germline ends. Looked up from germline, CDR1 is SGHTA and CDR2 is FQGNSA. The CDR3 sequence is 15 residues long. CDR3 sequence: CASSLVGGTVSEQYF. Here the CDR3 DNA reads TGTGCCAGCAGCTTAGTCGGCGGGACTGTCTCCGAGCAGTACTTC.

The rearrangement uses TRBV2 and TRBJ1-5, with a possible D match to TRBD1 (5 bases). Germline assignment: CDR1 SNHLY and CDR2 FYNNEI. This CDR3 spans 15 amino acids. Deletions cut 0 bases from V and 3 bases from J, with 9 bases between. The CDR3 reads CASSEASTVNQPQHF. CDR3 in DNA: TGTGCCAGCAGTGAAGCCTCGACAGTCAATCAGCCCCAGCATTTT.

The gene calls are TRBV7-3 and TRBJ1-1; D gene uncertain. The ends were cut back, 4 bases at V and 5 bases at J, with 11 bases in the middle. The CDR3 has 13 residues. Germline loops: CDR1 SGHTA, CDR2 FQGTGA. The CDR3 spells CASSSGEGTEAFF. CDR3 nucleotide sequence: TGTGCCAGCAGCTCCGGGGAGGGTACTGAAGCTTTCTTT.

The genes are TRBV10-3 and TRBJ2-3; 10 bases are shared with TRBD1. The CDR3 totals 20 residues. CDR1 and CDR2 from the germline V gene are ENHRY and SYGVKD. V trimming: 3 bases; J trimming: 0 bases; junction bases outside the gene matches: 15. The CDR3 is CAISDSNVRDRGSSTDTQYF. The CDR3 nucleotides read TGTGCCATCAGTGACTCGAATGTAAGGGACAGGGGATCTAGCACAGATACGCAGTATTTT.

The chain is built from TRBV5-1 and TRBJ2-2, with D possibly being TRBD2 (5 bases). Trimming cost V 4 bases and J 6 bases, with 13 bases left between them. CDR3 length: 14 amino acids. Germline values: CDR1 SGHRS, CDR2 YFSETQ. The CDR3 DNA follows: TGCGCCAGCAGCCCCTGGCCGGGGTCCGGGGAGCTGTTTTTT. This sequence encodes CASSPWPGSGELFF.

The CDR3 protein is CASSGTGDQPQHF. DNA of the CDR3: TGTGCCAGCAGTGGGACAGGGGATCAGCCCCAGCATTTT. The V gene is TRBV2, the J gene TRBJ1-5; TRBD1 matches at 9 bases. CDR1 is SNHLY, CDR2 FYNNEI, per germline. The CDR3 spans 13 residues. J was trimmed by 5 bases and V by 4 bases; bases with no gene match: 0.

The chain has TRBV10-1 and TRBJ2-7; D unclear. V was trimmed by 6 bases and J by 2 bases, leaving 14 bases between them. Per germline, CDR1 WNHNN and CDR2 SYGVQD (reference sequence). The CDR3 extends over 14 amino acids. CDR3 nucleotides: TGCGCCAGCAGCCCTTTAGCCTTCCCCTACGAGCAGTACTTC. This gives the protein CASSPLAFPYEQYF.

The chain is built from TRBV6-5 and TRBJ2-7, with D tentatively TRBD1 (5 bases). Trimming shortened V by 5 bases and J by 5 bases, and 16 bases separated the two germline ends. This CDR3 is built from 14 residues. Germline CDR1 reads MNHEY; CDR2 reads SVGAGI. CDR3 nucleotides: TGTGCCAGCAGTGCGTCAGGGTTTGGGAACGAGCAGTACTTC. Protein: CASSASGFGNEQYF.

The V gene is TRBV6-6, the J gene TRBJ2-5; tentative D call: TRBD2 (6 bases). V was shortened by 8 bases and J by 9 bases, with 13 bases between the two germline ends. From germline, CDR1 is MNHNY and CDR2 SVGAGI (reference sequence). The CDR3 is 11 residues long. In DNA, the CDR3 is TGTGCCAGCTCAACGGGGGAGGCCCAGTACTTC. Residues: CASSTGEAQYF.

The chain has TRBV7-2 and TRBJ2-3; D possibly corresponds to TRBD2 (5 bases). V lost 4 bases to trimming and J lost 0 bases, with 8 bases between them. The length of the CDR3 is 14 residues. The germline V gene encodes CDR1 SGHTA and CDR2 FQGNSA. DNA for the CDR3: TGTGCCAGCAGCTCCGGGGTCAGCACAGATACGCAGTATTTT. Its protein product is CASSSGVSTDTQYF.

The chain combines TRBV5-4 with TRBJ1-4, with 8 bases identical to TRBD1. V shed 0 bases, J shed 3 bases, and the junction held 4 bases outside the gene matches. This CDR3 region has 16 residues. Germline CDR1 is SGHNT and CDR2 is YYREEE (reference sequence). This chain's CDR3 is CASSLGQGIANEKLFF. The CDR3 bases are TGTGCCAGCAGCTTGGGACAGGGGATCGCTAATGAAAAACTGTTTTTT.

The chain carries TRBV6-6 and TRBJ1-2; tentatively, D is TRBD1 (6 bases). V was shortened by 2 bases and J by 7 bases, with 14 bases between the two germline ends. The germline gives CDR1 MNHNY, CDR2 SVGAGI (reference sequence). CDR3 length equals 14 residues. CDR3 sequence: CASSYGTFGFGYTF. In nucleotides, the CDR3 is TGTGCCAGCAGTTACGGGACATTCGGTTTTGGCTACACCTTC.

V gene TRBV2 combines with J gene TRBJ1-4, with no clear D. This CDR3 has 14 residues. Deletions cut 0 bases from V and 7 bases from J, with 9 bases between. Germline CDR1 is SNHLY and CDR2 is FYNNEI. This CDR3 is CASSEAGGREKLFF. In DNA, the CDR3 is TGTGCCAGCAGTGAAGCTGGAGGCCGTGAAAAACTGTTTTTT.

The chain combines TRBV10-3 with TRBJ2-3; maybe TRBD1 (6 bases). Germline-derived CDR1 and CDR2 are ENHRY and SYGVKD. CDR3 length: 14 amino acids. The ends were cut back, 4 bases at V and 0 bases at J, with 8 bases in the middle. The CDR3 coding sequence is TGTGCCATCAGTGGGGACATCAGCACAGATACGCAGTATTTT. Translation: CAISGDISTDTQYF.

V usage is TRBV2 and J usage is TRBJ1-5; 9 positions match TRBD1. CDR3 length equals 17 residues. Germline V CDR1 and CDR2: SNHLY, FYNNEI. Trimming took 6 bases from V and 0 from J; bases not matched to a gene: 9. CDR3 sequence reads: CASSTGGSRGSNQPQHF. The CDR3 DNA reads TGTGCCAGCAGCACAGGGGGCTCGAGGGGTAGCAATCAGCCCCAGCATTTT.